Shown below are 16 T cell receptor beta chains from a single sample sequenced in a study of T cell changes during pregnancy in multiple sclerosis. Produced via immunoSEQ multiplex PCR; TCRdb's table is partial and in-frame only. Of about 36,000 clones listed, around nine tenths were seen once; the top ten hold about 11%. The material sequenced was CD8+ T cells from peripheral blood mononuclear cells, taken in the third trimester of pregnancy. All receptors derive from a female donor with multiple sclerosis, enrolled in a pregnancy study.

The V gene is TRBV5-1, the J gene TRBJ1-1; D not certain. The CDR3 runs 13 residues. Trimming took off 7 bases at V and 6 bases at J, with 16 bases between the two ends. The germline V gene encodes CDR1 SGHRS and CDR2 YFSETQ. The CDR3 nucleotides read TGCGCCAGCCCCGAGGAGGATGTGGCTGAAGCTTTCTTT. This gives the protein CASPEEDVAEAFF.

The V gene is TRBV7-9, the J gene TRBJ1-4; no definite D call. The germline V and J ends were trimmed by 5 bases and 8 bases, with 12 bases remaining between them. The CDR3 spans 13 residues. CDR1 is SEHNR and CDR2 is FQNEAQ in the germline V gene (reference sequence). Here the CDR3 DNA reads TGTGCCAGCAGCCCACCTGGGAGGGAAAAACTGTTTTTT. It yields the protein CASSPPGREKLFF.

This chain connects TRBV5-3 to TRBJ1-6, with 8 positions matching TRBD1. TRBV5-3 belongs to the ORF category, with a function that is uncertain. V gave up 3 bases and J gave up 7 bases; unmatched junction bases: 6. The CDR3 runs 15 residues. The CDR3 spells CARSSSGTGNSPLHF. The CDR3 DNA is TGTGCCAGAAGCTCCTCCGGGACAGGCAATTCACCCCTCCACTTT.

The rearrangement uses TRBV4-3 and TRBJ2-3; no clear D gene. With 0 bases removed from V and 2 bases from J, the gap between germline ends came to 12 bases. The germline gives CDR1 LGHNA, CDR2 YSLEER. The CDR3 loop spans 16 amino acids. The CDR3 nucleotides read TGCGCCAGCAGCCAAGAGGGCGTCTATCACACAGATACGCAGTATTTT. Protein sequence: CASSQEGVYHTDTQYF.

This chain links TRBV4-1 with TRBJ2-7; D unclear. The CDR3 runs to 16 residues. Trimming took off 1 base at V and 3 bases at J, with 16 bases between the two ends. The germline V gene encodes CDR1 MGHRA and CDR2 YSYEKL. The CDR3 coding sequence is TGCGCCAGCAGCCAAGCCGGGTCACCGCAAAACTACGAGCAGTACTTC. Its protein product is CASSQAGSPQNYEQYF.

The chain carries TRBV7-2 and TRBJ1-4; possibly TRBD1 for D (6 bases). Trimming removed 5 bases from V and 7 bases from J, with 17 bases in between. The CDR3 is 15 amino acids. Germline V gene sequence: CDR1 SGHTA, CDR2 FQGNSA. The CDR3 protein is CASSNPSLQGEKLFF. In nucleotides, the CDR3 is TGTGCCAGCAGCAATCCCTCGCTACAGGGTGAAAAACTGTTTTTT.

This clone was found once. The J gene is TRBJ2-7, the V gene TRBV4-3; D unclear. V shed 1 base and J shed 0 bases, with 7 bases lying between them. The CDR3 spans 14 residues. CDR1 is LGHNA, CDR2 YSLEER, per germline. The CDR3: CASSQGPSSYEQYF. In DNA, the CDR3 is TGCGCCAGCAGCCAAGGCCCGAGCTCCTACGAGCAGTACTTC.

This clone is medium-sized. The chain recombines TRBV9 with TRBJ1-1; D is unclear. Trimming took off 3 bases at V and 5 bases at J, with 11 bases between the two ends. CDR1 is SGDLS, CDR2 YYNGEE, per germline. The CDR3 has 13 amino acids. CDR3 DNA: TGTGCCAGCAGCGCCGGGTTTGTTACTGAAGCTTTCTTT. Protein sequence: CASSAGFVTEAFF.

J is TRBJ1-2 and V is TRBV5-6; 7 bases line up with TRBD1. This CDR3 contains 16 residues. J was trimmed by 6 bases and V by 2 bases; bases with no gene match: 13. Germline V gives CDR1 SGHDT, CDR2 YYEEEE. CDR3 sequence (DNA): TGTGCCAGCAGCTTCAAGTCAGGGGGGTGTGAGGATGGCTACACCTTC. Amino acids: CASSFKSGGCEDGYTF. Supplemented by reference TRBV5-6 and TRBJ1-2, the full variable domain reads DAGVTQSPTHLIKTRGQQVTLRCSPKSGHDTVSWYQQALGQGPQFIFQYYEEEERQRGNFPDRFSGHQFPNYSSELNVNALLLGDSALYLCASSFKSGGCEDGYTFGSGTRLTVV.

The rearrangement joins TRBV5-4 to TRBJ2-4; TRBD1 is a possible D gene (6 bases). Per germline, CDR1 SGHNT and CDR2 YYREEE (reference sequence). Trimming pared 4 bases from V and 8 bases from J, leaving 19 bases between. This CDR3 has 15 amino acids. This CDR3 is CASSLDEGVGYIQYF. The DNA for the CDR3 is TGTGCCAGCAGCCTTGATGAGGGGGTGGGGTACATTCAGTACTTC.

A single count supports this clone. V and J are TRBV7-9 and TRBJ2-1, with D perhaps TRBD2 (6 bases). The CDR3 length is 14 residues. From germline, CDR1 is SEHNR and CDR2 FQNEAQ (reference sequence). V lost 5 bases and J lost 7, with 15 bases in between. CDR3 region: CASSLGDLWNEQFF. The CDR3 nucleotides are TGTGCCAGCAGCCTCGGGGACTTGTGGAATGAGCAGTTCTTC.

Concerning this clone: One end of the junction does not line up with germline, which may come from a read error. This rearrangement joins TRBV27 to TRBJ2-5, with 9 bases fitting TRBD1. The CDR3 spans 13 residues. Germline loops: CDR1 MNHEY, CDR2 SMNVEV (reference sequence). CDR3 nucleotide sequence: TGTGCCAGCAGTTATAATCCGGGACAGGGACTTCACTTC. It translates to CASSYNPGQGLHF.

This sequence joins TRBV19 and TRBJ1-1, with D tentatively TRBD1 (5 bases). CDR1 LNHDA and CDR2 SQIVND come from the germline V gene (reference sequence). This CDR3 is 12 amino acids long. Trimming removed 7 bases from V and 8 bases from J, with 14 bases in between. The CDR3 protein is CASIQGSAEAFF. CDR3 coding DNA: TGTGCCAGTATTCAGGGATCGGCAGAAGCTTTCTTT.

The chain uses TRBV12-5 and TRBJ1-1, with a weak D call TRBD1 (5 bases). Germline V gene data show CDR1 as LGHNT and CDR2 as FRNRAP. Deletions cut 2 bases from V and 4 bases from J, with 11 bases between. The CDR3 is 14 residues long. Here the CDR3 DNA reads TGTGCTAGTGGTTTGAACCAGGGTCCCACTGAAGCTTTCTTT. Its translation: CASGLNQGPTEAFF.

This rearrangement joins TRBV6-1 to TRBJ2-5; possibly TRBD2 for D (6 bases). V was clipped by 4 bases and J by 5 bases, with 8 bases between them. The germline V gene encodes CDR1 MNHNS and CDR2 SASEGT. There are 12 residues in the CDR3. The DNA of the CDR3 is TGTGCCAGCAGTGGTCGGGGGGAGACCCAGTACTTC. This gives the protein CASSGRGETQYF.

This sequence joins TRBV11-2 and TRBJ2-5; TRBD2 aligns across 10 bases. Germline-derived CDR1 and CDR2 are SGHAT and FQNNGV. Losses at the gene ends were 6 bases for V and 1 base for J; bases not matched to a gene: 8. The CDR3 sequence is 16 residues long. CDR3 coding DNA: TGTGCCAGCAGTTGGACTAGCGGAGAAACCCAAGAGACCCAGTACTTC. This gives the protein CASSWTSGETQETQYF.